The rows below give T cell receptor beta chains drawn from one sample of a study of molecular identifiers for immune sequencing clone quantification. MiXCR was run by TCRdb on the PCR reads, yielding one entry per CDR3 protein. The table records just over 35,000 distinct CDR3 sequences, about a fifth of them present only once. Sequencing input: naive CD8+ T cells from blood, with Jurkat cell RNA spiked in. These receptor sequences come from a human donor in good health. Some libraries in this study had Jurkat cell RNA spiked in. Each CDR3 is given with its conserved first and last residue. Some rows mark clone size as missing; the rest say once, few, many or name a class of expanded clone.

J gene | clone size | V gene | CDR3 protein
TRBJ2-2 | many | TRBV6-5 | CASSFRDRGSAGELFF
TRBJ2-7 | NA | TRBV5-6 | CASSLSGKIYSYEQYF
TRBJ2-7 | many | TRBV11-2 | CASSLHPSGEQYF
TRBJ2-3 | many | TRBV5-8 | CASSTGTRSSSTDTQYF
TRBJ2-3 | many | TRBV27 | CASSLSPRTDTQYF
TRBJ2-7 | many | TRBV7-9 | CASSSDVSALEQYF
TRBJ2-2 | many | TRBV29-1 | CSVLTGSNTGELFF
TRBJ2-7 | few | TRBV4-1 | CASPGSEQYF
TRBJ1-1 | once | TRBV9 | CASSGRGRNAEAFF
TRBJ2-7 | few | TRBV6-2/TRBV6-3 | CASSYRTGPIYEQYF
TRBJ1-1 | many | TRBV29-1 | CSGLGTEAFF
TRBJ2-5 | NA | TRBV28 | CASSFVGLAGQETQYF
TRBJ2-4 | medium-sized | TRBV6-6 | CASSYSTSGGPIAKNIQYF
TRBJ2-1 | many | TRBV4-3 | CASSRESGPYNEQFF
TRBJ2-7 | many | TRBV5-5 | CASSLGQGLYEQYF
TRBJ2-1 | many | TRBV11-2 | CASSDDRNEQFF
TRBJ2-3 | NA | TRBV5-3 | CASSLRGEGARTDTQYF
TRBJ2-1 | many | TRBV6-1 | CASSEWLVAEEQFF
TRBJ1-1 | many | TRBV5-5 | CASSFGPAAEAFF
TRBJ2-1 | NA | TRBV6-5 | CASSYSYPSQDEQFF
TRBJ2-5 | many | TRBV12-3/TRBV12-4 | CASRQGGETQYF
TRBJ2-1 | few | TRBV9 | CASSVGFGAASSYNEQFF
TRBJ2-7 | many | TRBV7-9 | CASRSGSEEQYF
TRBJ1-1 | many | TRBV6-2/TRBV6-3 | CASRQGTGEAFF
TRBJ1-6 | few | TRBV7-2 | CASSQNTGLSPLHF
TRBJ1-6 | few | TRBV20-1 | CSARDRTGASSYNSPLHF
TRBJ2-1 | NA | TRBV30 | CAWSTSGSYEQFF
TRBJ2-7 | many | TRBV28 | CASSPERARYEQYF
TRBJ2-3 | many | TRBV5-1 | CASSLRDTNTDTQYF
TRBJ2-5 | many | TRBV29-1 | CSVQPHGTGGETQYF
TRBJ2-1 | many | TRBV23-1 | CASSHEKAGLDNEQFF